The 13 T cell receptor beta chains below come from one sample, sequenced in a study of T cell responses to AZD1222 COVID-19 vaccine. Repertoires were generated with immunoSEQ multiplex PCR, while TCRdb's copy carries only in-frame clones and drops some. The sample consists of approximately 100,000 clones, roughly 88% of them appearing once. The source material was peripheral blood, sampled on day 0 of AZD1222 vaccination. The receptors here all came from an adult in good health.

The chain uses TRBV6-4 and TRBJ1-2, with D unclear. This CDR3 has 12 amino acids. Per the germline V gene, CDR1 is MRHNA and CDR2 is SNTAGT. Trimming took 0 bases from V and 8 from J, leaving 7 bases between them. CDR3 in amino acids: CASSDSGVGYTF. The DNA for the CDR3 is TGTGCCAGCAGTGACTCTGGGGTCGGCTACACCTTC.

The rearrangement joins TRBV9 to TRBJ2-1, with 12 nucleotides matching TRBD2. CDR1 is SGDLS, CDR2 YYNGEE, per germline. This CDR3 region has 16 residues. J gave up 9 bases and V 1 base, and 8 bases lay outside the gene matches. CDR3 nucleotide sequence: TGTGCCAGCAGCGTACGGTTTGGACTAGCGGGAACTGAGCAGTTCTTC. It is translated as CASSVRFGLAGTEQFF.

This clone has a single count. CDR3 coding DNA: TGTGCCAGCAGTTTACTTGGTGAATTTAATCAGCCCCAGCATTTT. Its protein product is CASSLLGEFNQPQHF. The rearrangement uses TRBV28 and TRBJ1-5; D remains ambiguous. The CDR3 covers 15 residues. Germline V gene lookup returns CDR1 MDHEN and CDR2 SYDVKM. V lost 2 bases, J lost 4 bases, and 12 bases lay in between.

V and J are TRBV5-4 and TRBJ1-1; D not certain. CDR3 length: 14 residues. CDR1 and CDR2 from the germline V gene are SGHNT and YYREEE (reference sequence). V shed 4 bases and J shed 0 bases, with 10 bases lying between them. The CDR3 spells CASSVQGLNTEAFF. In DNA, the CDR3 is TGTGCCAGCAGCGTTCAAGGGTTGAACACTGAAGCTTTCTTT.

The CDR3 DNA reads TGTGCCAGCTTCGGGTACACTGAAGCTTTCTTT. Protein: CASFGYTEAFF. The J gene is TRBJ1-1, the V gene TRBV21-1. TRBV21-1 counts as a pseudogene. The CDR3 is made up of 11 amino acids.

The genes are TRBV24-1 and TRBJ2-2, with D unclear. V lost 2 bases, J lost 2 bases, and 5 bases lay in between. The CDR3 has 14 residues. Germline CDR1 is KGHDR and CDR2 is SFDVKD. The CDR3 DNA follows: TGTGCCACCAGTGATTCAGCCAACACCGGGGAGCTGTTTTTT. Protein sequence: CATSDSANTGELFF.

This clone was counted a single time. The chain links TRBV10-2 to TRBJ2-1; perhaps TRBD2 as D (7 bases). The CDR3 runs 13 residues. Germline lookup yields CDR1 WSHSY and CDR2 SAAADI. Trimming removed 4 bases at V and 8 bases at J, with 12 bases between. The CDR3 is CASSAVGGHEQFF. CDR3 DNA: TGCGCCAGCAGTGCCGTGGGGGGGCATGAGCAGTTCTTC.

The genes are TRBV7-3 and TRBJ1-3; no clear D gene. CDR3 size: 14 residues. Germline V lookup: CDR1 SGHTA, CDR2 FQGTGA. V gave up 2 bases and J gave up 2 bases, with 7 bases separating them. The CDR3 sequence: CASSLEGPGNTIYF. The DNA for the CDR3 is TGTGCCAGCAGCTTAGAAGGGCCTGGAAACACCATATATTTT. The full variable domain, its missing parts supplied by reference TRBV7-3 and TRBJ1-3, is GAGVSQTPSNKVTEKGKYVELRCDPISGHTALYWYRQSLGQGPEFLIYFQGTGAADDSGLPNDRFFAVRPEGSVSTLKIQRTERGDSAVYLCASSLEGPGNTIYFGEGSWLTVV.

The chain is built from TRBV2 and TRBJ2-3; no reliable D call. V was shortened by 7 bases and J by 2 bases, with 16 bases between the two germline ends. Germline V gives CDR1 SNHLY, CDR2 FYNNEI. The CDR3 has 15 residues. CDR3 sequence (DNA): TGTGCCAGCAAGGTCTACGAAGGAGTCACAGATACGCAGTATTTT. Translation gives CASKVYEGVTDTQYF. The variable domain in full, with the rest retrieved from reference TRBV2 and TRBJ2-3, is EPEVTQTPSHQVTQMGQEVILRCVPISNHLYFYWYRQILGQKVEFLVSFYNNEISEKSEIFDDQFSVERPDGSNFTLKIRSTKLEDSAMYFCASKVYEGVTDTQYFGPGTRLTVL.

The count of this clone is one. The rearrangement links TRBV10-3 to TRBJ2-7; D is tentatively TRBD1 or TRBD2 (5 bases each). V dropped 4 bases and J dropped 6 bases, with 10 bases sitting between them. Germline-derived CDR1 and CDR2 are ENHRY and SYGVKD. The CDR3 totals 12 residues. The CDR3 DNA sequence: TGTGCCATCAGTGTTAGGGGACGCGAGCAGTACTTC. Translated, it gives CAISVRGREQYF.

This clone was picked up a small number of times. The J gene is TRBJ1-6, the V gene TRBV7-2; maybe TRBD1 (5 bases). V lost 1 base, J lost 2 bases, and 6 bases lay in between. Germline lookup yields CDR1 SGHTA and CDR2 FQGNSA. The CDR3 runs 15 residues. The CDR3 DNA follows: TGTGCCAGCAGCTTAGGCAGGGCCTATAATTCACCCCTCCACTTT. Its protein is CASSLGRAYNSPLHF. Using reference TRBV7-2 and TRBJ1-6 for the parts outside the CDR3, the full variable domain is GAGVSQSPSNKVTEKGKDVELRCDPISGHTALYWYRQSLGQGLEFLIYFQGNSAPDKSGLPSDRFSAERTGGSVSTLTIQRTQQEDSAVYLCASSLGRAYNSPLHFGNGTRLTVT.

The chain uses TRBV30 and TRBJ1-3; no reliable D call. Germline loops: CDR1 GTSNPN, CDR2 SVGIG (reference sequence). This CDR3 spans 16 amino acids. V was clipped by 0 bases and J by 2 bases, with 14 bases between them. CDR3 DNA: TGTGCCTGGAGTGTAGGAAAGCCCGGGACTGGAAACACCATATATTTT. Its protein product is CAWSVGKPGTGNTIYF.

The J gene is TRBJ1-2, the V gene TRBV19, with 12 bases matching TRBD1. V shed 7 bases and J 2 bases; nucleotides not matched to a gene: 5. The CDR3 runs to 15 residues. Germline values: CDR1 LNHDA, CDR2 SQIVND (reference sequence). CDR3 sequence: CASTRDRGRNYGYTF. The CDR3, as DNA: TGTGCCAGTACAAGGGACAGGGGGCGGAACTATGGCTACACCTTC.